This is a list of T cell receptor beta chains from one sample in a study of beta chain features in type 1 diabetes. Measured with immunoSEQ multiplex PCR; TCRdb has only the in-frame clones, and not every one. The repertoire has 600,000 to 700,000 clones, around an eighth of them found once; the top ten carry around 0.12%. Specimen: naive CD4+ T cells from blood. These receptor sequences come from a man aged 25 to 40 with type 1 diabetes. Both conserved end residues are part of each CDR3. D genes are given only for firm matches. The listing skips clone size in some rows; elsewhere it reads once, few, many or a size class.

V	size	length	J	D	CDR3	DNA
TRBV18	few	15	TRBJ1-2	TRBD1	CASSLGTGIDYGYTF	TGTGCCAGCTCACTCGGGACAGGGATTGACTATGGCTACACCTTC
TRBV4-1	-	15	TRBJ1-4	-	CASSQDGQTPKKLFF	TGCGCCAGCAGCCAAGATGGGCAGACCCCTAAGAAACTGTTTTTT
TRBV27	-	16	TRBJ2-1	TRBD2	CASSLSRGSSYNEQFF	TGTGCCAGCAGTTTATCGCGGGGGAGCTCCTACAATGAGCAGTTCTTC
TRBV9	few	13	TRBJ1-1	-	CASSPPMGTEAFF	TGTGCCAGCAGCCCCCCCATGGGCACTGAAGCTTTCTTT
TRBV4-3	-	15	TRBJ2-3	-	CASSPEGEVPDTQYF	TGCGCCAGCAGCCCCGAAGGGGAAGTGCCAGATACGCAGTATTTT
TRBV19	few	13	TRBJ1-1	TRBD1	CATLDRRNTEAFF	TGTGCCACCTTGGACAGGAGGAACACTGAAGCTTTCTTT
TRBV27	few	18	TRBJ2-4	-	CASSLLTPGAGSKNIQYF	TGTGCCAGCAGTCTCCTAACACCAGGGGCTGGGTCCAAAAACATTCAGTACTTC
TRBV2	many	16	TRBJ1-2	-	CASSGQARRGTYGYTF	TGTGCCAGCAGCGGGCAGGCCCGCCGCGGTACCTATGGCTACACCTTC
TRBV7-9	few	16	TRBJ1-1	-	CASSPFPPARAGEAFF	TGTGCCAGCAGCCCATTTCCCCCGGCCCGGGCGGGTGAAGCTTTCTTT
TRBV25-1	-	14	TRBJ1-6	TRBD1	CASSAQGGNSPLHF	TGTGCCAGCAGTGCCCAGGGGGGCAATTCACCCCTCCACTTT
TRBV18	few	14	TRBJ1-3	-	CASSPLDSGNTIYF	TGTGCCAGCTCACCACTAGACTCTGGAAACACCATATATTTT
TRBV19	few	16	TRBJ2-6	TRBD1	CASSWQGASGANVLTF	TGTGCCAGTAGTTGGCAGGGGGCCTCTGGGGCCAACGTCCTGACTTTC
TRBV7-9	few	16	TRBJ2-1	TRBD2	CASSLGTSGHYNEQFF	TGTGCCAGCAGCTTAGGGACTAGCGGCCACTACAATGAGCAGTTCTTC
TRBV30	few	14	TRBJ1-5	-	CAWSGARGAQPQHF	TGTGCCTGGAGTGGAGCCAGGGGTGCTCAGCCCCAGCATTTT
TRBV5-6	few	16	TRBJ2-1	TRBD1	CASSFFRTGGVNEQFF	TGTGCCAGCAGCTTTTTCAGGACAGGGGGAGTGAATGAGCAGTTCTTC
TRBV7-9	-	14	TRBJ1-6	-	CASRSQAADSPLHF	TGTGCCAGCAGGTCACAGGCGGCCGATTCACCCCTCCACTTT
TRBV2	few	15	TRBJ1-4	-	CASIQEIQGLGKLFF	TGTGCCAGCATTCAAGAGATACAGGGTCTGGGTAAACTGTTTTTT
TRBV14	-	18	TRBJ2-6	TRBD1	CASSSTGQPRSGANVLTF	TGTGCCAGCAGCAGCACGGGACAGCCACGCTCTGGGGCCAACGTCCTGACTTTC
TRBV11-3	-	15	TRBJ1-4	-	CASSHGGTLGEKLFF	TGTGCCAGCAGCCACGGAGGAACCCTGGGTGAAAAACTGTTTTTT
TRBV7-2	-	14	TRBJ2-2	-	CASSLGLNTGELFF	TGTGCCAGCAGCTTAGGGCTAAACACCGGGGAGCTGTTTTTT
TRBV5-1	once	16	TRBJ2-3	TRBD1	CASSLAGTGVTDTQYF	TGCGCCAGCAGCTTGGCCGGGACAGGAGTCACAGATACGCAGTATTTT
TRBV5-1	few	14	TRBJ2-2	-	CASRRGEATGELFF	TGCGCCAGCAGACGCGGGGAGGCCACCGGGGAGCTGTTTTTT
TRBV4-1	-	17	TRBJ1-4	-	CASSQDPGLAGSEKLFF	TGCGCCAGCAGCCAAGATCCGGGGTTGGCAGGGAGTGAAAAACTGTTTTTT
TRBV7-8	-	15	TRBJ2-7	-	CASSPPKGGTYEQYF	TGTGCCAGCAGCCCCCCTAAAGGCGGTACCTACGAGCAGTACTTC
TRBV4-3	-	15	TRBJ1-2	TRBD1	CASSQEHRGTYGYTF	TGCGCCAGCAGCCAGGAACACAGGGGGACCTATGGCTACACCTTC
TRBV2	few	15	TRBJ1-5	-	CASRPDQGLGQPQHF	TGTGCCAGCAGACCTGATCAGGGCCTGGGTCAGCCCCAGCATTTT
TRBV5-1	few	16	TRBJ2-1	TRBD2	CASSLGLAGALNEQFF	TGCGCCAGCAGCTTGGGACTAGCGGGGGCCCTCAATGAGCAGTTCTTC
TRBV25-1	-	16	TRBJ2-3	TRBD2	CASSEYWEAGGVTQYF	TGTGCCAGCAGTGAATACTGGGAGGCGGGGGGGGTCACGCAGTATTTT